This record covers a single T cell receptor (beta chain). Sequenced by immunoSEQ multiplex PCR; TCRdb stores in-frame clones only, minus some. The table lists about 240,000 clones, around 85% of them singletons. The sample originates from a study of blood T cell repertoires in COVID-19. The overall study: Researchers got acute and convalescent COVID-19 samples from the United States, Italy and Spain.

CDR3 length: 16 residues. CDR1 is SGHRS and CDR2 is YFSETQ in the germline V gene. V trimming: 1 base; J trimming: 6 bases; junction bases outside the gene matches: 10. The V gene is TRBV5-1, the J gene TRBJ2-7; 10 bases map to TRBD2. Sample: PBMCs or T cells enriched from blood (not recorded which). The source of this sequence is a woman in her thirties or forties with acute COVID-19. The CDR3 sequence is CASSLSTSGVGSEQYF. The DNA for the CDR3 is TGCGCCAGCAGCTTGTCAACTAGCGGGGTGGGGTCCGAGCAGTACTTC.